This T cell receptor beta chain came from a study of tumor-infiltrating lymphocytes in primary liver carcinoma. A note on this clonotype: Its antigen is unidentified. A read error is possible here, since a much larger clone lies one base away.

The study co-extracted DNA and RNA from 20-30 mg of unsorted bulk tissue. Uniformly, tumor samples exhibited a viable tumor cell fraction exceeding 80%. TCR beta cDNA was prepared out of roughly 0.5 ug total RNA by means of a constant-region primer. Libraries covering TCR beta were generated through three nested multiplex PCR rounds (using a slightly modified ARM-PCR). For roughly 10 cycles apiece, the opening two PCR rounds ran with TRBV1-TRBV30 forward primers and a C-beta reverse primer. TCRdb re-called the multiplex PCR reads with MiXCR, one entry per CDR3 protein. The sample lists about 110,000 distinct CDR3 sequences, around 62% occurring once. This CDR3 region has 14 residues. General study results and limits: Compared with tumor region pairs, tumor-adjacent and tumor-blood pairs overlapped less.

Source material: liver tumor tissue from sampling region 1. Subset here: tumor region T1, superior pole. This TCR derives from a woman in her sixties with primary liver carcinoma and hepatitis B virus infection. This chain connects TRBV12-3 or TRBV12-4 to TRBJ2-7; the D gene could be TRBD1 or TRBD2 (5 bases each). The CDR3 protein is CASSRDRLSYKQYF. CDR3 nucleotides: TGTGCCAGCAGTCGGGACCGCCTCTCCTACAAGCAGTACTTC.